This T cell receptor (beta chain) is drawn from a study of molecular identifiers for immune sequencing clone quantification. The CDR3 runs 13 residues. Germline values: CDR1 GTSNPN, CDR2 SVGIG (reference sequence). The germline V and J ends were trimmed by 0 bases and 1 base, with 7 bases remaining between them. Naive CD8 libraries were made from around 18,000 to 910,000 sorted cells, and they used 10%, 30% or 50% RNA. Broader study findings: Sizes of clones that are highly expanded could be underestimated (if identical TCR molecules share a barcode).

As for this clonotype: The antigen is undetermined.

Preparation of the bulk TCR libraries relied on previously described methods and listed TCR primers. TCRdb fed the PCR reads into MiXCR, producing one record per CDR3 protein. Found here are 85,000 to 90,000 distinct CDR3 sequences, around a quarter of them singletons; the top ten hold 0.6% to 0.95%. The sequenced sample consisted of naive CD8+ T cells from blood, with Jurkat cell RNA spiked in. Subset here: FACS-sorted CD8+CD4-CCR7+CD45RA+ naive T cells. This sequence was found in a human donor in good health. Some libraries in this study had Jurkat cell RNA spiked in. The gene calls are TRBV30 and TRBJ2-7; D unresolved. The CDR3 reads CAWSVSVSYEQYF. CDR3 DNA: TGTGCCTGGAGTGTAAGCGTTTCCTACGAGCAGTACTTC.